This entry lists 9 T cell receptor beta chains sequenced from one sample in a study of blood T cell repertoires in COVID-19. Data came from immunoSEQ multiplex PCR; TCRdb stores just in-frame clones and leaves some out. The sample shows around 300,000 clones, around 91% of them seen only once. Sequences were obtained from peripheral blood. Receptor source: a woman in her 40s with COVID-19, enrolled during active disease.

The V and J genes are TRBV27 and TRBJ2-7; the match to TRBD2 covers 8 bases. CDR3 length: 14 amino acids. Trimming removed 4 bases from V and 2 bases from J; junction bases left unmatched: 4. Germline V gene sequence: CDR1 MNHEY, CDR2 SMNVEV (reference sequence). CDR3 in amino acids: CASSSSGSAYEQYF. The CDR3 nucleotides are TGTGCCAGCAGTTCGAGCGGGAGCGCCTACGAGCAGTACTTC.

This clone came up once. V and J are TRBV5-1 and TRBJ2-1, with TRBD2 matching over 9 bases. The CDR3 extends over 15 amino acids. Trimming at V came to 5 bases and at J to 10 bases, leaving 13 bases not matched to a gene. Germline V lookup: CDR1 SGHRS, CDR2 YFSETQ. CDR3 in amino acids: CASRPGLASVGEQFF. CDR3 DNA sequence: TGCGCCAGCAGACCCGGACTAGCGAGCGTAGGGGAGCAGTTCTTC.

V usage is TRBV11-2 and J usage is TRBJ2-7; 12 bases line up with TRBD1. Germline CDR1 and CDR2: SGHAT and FQNNGV. Losses at the gene ends were 1 base for V and 7 bases for J; bases not matched to a gene: 11. The CDR3 is 17 amino acids. The CDR3 loop reads CASSLAEGQGAFWEQYF. The DNA for the CDR3 is TGTGCCAGCAGCTTAGCCGAGGGACAGGGGGCATTTTGGGAGCAGTACTTC.

The CDR3 DNA reads TGTGCCAGTAGTATAAGGAGGGGCACGGGCACTGAAGCTTTCTTT. Residues: CASSIRRGTGTEAFF. The chain uses TRBV19 and TRBJ1-1, with TRBD1 as a possible D gene (5 bases). The germline CDR1 and CDR2 sequences are LNHDA and SQIVND (reference sequence). CDR3 length: 15 amino acids. The V end lost 2 bases, the J end lost 4 bases, and 14 bases lay between the germline ends.

This clone has a single count. The chain uses TRBV18 and TRBJ2-7, with 14 nucleotides matching TRBD2. V was pared by 2 bases and J by 4 bases, with 4 bases of the junction left unmatched. This CDR3 is 16 amino acids long. Germline V CDR1 and CDR2: KGHSH, LQKENI. The DNA of the CDR3 is TGTGCCAGCTCACCAGGGGGGACTAGCGGGAGATACGAGCAGTACTTC. It translates to CASSPGGTSGRYEQYF.

The J gene is TRBJ2-1, the V gene TRBV6-4; TRBD2 agrees at 10 bases. J gave up 9 bases and V 6 bases, and 8 bases lay outside the gene matches. Germline V lookup: CDR1 MRHNA, CDR2 SNTAGT. The CDR3 loop spans 14 amino acids. The CDR3 DNA reads TGTGCCAGCAGGCCCGGACTAGCGGTCGGTGAGCAGTTCTTC. Residues: CASRPGLAVGEQFF.

J is TRBJ1-4 and V is TRBV27, with 9 bases matching TRBD1. This CDR3 contains 16 residues. The ends lost 5 bases at V and 4 bases at J; junction bases unmatched: 8. The germline gives CDR1 MNHEY, CDR2 SMNVEV (reference sequence). In DNA, the CDR3 is TGTGCCAGCAGTCTTCGGACAGGGGCCGATAATGAAAAACTGTTTTTT. Translating it yields CASSLRTGADNEKLFF.

The gene calls are TRBV11-2 and TRBJ2-1; 15 bases agree with TRBD2. Germline V gene data show CDR1 as SGHAT and CDR2 as FQNNGV. The CDR3 runs to 18 residues. The V gene end was trimmed by 5 bases and the J gene end by 7 bases; junction bases not matched to a gene: 12. The CDR3 DNA follows: TGTGCCAGCAGCCCTCCCGGACTAGCGGGAGGGTGGAGTAATGAGCAGTTCTTC. It encodes CASSPPGLAGGWSNEQFF.

This clone was counted a single time. The CDR3 here is CASSSTGDQPQHF. The DNA for the CDR3 is TGTGCCAGCAGCTCTACAGGGGATCAGCCCCAGCATTTT. The gene calls are TRBV12-3 or TRBV12-4 and TRBJ1-5, with 7 nucleotides matching TRBD1. The CDR3 runs to 13 residues. With V trimmed by 6 bases and J by 5 bases, 4 bases remained unmatched.